These T cell receptor beta chains were read from a single sample in a study of blood T cell repertoires in COVID-19. Sequencing was performed with immunoSEQ multiplex PCR; in TCRdb, only in-frame clones are kept and a portion is missing. This sample carries around 300,000 clones, 89% of them seen once, and the ten largest clones take almost 9.5%. The source material was PBMCs or T cells enriched from blood (not recorded which). The receptor source for this set is a woman younger than 45 who had recovered from COVID-19. Both conserved end residues are trimmed from each CDR3. D genes are given only for firm matches. Size is omitted from some rows. Given values are once, few, many or a class for expanded clones.

d_call	v_call	clone_size	j_call	cdr3_aa
NA	TRBV7-6	NA	TRBJ2-2	ASSLLVSAGELF
NA	TRBV7-6	NA	TRBJ1-1	ASSLMEGEAF
TRBD1	TRBV24-1	NA	TRBJ1-5	ATGQGVQPQH
TRBD1	TRBV4-1	once	TRBJ1-5	ASSLRDRGSKGNQPQH
TRBD1	TRBV19	NA	TRBJ2-2	ASSATGGMDTGELF
TRBD2	TRBV3-1/TRBV3-2	few	TRBJ2-4	ASSQGASGGIAKNIQY
TRBD1	TRBV3-1/TRBV3-2	NA	TRBJ2-7	ASSLAGDSTIYEQY
NA	TRBV27	NA	TRBJ1-2	ASSLSSATANYGYT
NA	TRBV29-1	NA	TRBJ1-2	SVGKGIGYGYT
TRBD1	TRBV6-5	NA	TRBJ1-3	ASRPTGGGGNTIY
NA	TRBV4-1	NA	TRBJ1-2	ASSQGVGQYHGYT
NA	TRBV27	NA	TRBJ2-7	ASSLGRGSSYEQY
TRBD1	TRBV5-1	NA	TRBJ2-1	ASKAGGSYNEQF
TRBD1	TRBV18	NA	TRBJ1-4	ASSPRLTGGIEKLF
NA	TRBV6-2/TRBV6-3	NA	TRBJ2-5	ASSYSDSDQETQY
NA	TRBV18	once	TRBJ2-5	ASSPNREETQY
TRBD1	TRBV28	NA	TRBJ1-4	ATLDRDHEKLF
NA	TRBV18	few	TRBJ1-1	ASSPRGVVGSTEAF
NA	TRBV4-2	NA	TRBJ1-1	ASSQDAAEAF
TRBD1	TRBV2	NA	TRBJ1-3	ASSERTGGFGNTIY
TRBD1	TRBV5-1	NA	TRBJ2-7	ASSLDGQGSIEQY
NA	TRBV9	once	TRBJ1-3	ASSVASGTGNTIY
NA	TRBV18	NA	TRBJ1-5	ASSPPRIYQTLSNQPQH
TRBD2	TRBV15	NA	TRBJ2-1	ATSSYTGLSYEQF
NA	TRBV14	NA	TRBJ2-6	ASSQTGTVSGANVLT
TRBD2	TRBV27	NA	TRBJ2-3	ASSRTGGHSTDTQY
TRBD1	TRBV5-5	once	TRBJ1-6	ASSLGTGTSPLH
NA	TRBV15	NA	TRBJ2-1	ATSKGTGGLARDEQF
NA	TRBV5-1	NA	TRBJ1-1	ASSLTWGGDTEAF
NA	TRBV5-4	NA	TRBJ2-7	ASSSDRFTYEQY
NA	TRBV6-5	NA	TRBJ1-2	ASSYSQGDGYT
NA	TRBV19	NA	TRBJ1-1	ASFRGATPEAF
TRBD1	TRBV4-1	NA	TRBJ1-2	ASSQEFQGASYGYT
NA	TRBV3-1/TRBV3-2	NA	TRBJ2-2	ASSQAYTGELF
NA	TRBV5-4	NA	TRBJ1-2	ASSLVVGAYGYT
TRBD2	TRBV9	NA	TRBJ2-3	ASRPAGSSTDTQY
NA	TRBV30	NA	TRBJ2-3	AWDGGHTDTQY
NA	TRBV9	NA	TRBJ1-4	ASSVAGAPNEKLF
NA	TRBV6-1	NA	TRBJ1-1	ASSDLGWGVENTEAF
TRBD2	TRBV4-2	NA	TRBJ2-3	ASSPSGRTSTDTQY